Listed below are T cell receptor beta chains from one sample, sequenced in a study of blood T cell repertoires in COVID-19. Repertoires were generated with immunoSEQ multiplex PCR, while TCRdb's copy carries only in-frame clones and drops some. The top ten clones hold over 1.5% of a sample with hundreds of thousands of clones, around 85% of them seen once. What was sequenced was PBMCs or T cells enriched from blood (not recorded which). The receptors come from a woman in her thirties who had been exposed to COVID-19. Both conserved end residues are part of each CDR3. The order of the fields is D gene, clone size, V gene, J gene, CDR3 protein, CDR3 DNA. A D gene is named only where the DNA matches it firmly. Some rows mark clone size as missing; the rest say once, few, many or name a class of expanded clone.

>.|.|TRBV19|TRBJ1-6
CASSIDRSSYNSPLHF
TGTGCCAGTAGTATAGATCGGAGCTCCTATAATTCACCCCTCCACTTT
>.|.|TRBV6-1|TRBJ1-4
CASSEDTREKLFF
TGTGCCAGCAGCGAAGACACTAGGGAAAAACTGTTTTTT
>TRBD1|.|TRBV30|TRBJ1-6
CAWTGQQNSPLHF
TGTGCCTGGACGGGACAGCAGAATTCACCCCTCCACTTT
>.|once|TRBV19|TRBJ1-6
CASSIENSPLHF
TGTGCCAGTAGTATTGAGAATTCACCCCTCCACTTT
>TRBD2|.|TRBV28|TRBJ2-7
CASSLLGGSDEQYF
TGTGCCAGCAGTTTACTGGGCGGGAGCGACGAGCAGTACTTC
>TRBD1|.|TRBV27|TRBJ1-2
CASSGTGGFNYGYTF
TGTGCCAGTTCCGGGACAGGGGGTTTCAACTATGGCTACACCTTC
>.|.|TRBV4-1|TRBJ1-1
CASSPTTVKLANTEAFF
TGCGCCAGCAGCCCCACGACAGTAAAGCTTGCGAACACTGAAGCTTTCTTT
>TRBD1|.|TRBV7-9|TRBJ2-1
CASSLDRGQGGDEQFF
TGTGCCAGCAGCTTAGACCGGGGACAGGGAGGGGATGAGCAGTTCTTC
>.|.|TRBV5-1|TRBJ1-1
CASSFTEKTEAFF
TGCGCCAGCAGCTTTACAGAGAAGACTGAAGCTTTCTTT
>.|.|TRBV11-2|TRBJ1-1
CASSPYTEAFF
TGTGCCAGCAGTCCGTACACTGAAGCTTTCTTT
>.|.|TRBV7-2|TRBJ2-1
CASSLDRSPYNEQFF
TGTGCCAGCAGCCTCGACAGGTCGCCCTACAATGAGCAGTTCTTC
>.|.|TRBV7-9|TRBJ2-7
CASSSSSPEQYF
TGTGCCAGCAGTAGTTCCTCTCCGGAGCAGTACTTC
>.|.|TRBV9|TRBJ1-1
CASSPEEGVNTEAFF
TGTGCCAGCAGCCCGGAAGAAGGGGTGAACACTGAAGCTTTCTTT
>.|.|TRBV6-5|TRBJ1-3
CATALRSSGNTIYF
TGTGCCACGGCCTTACGGAGCTCTGGAAACACCATATATTTT
>TRBD1|.|TRBV30|TRBJ1-1
CAWRGDSRNTEAFF
TGTGCCTGGAGGGGGGACAGCCGGAACACTGAAGCTTTCTTT
>.|once|TRBV7-9|TRBJ1-6
CASSLQGKSPLHF
TGTGCCAGCAGCTTGCAGGGGAAATCACCCCTCCACTTT
>TRBD1|once|TRBV7-9|TRBJ1-5
CASSVTGSDQPQHF
TGTGCCAGCAGCGTGACAGGGTCCGATCAGCCCCAGCATTTT
>TRBD2|.|TRBV19|TRBJ2-1
CASNPRAAGGRNEQFF
TGTGCCAGTAATCCCCGCGCAGCGGGAGGGCGCAATGAGCAGTTCTTC
>.|.|TRBV10-3|TRBJ2-7
CAISDLTRTSSYEQYF
TGTGCCATCAGTGACCTGACTAGGACGAGCTCCTACGAGCAGTACTTC
>.|.|TRBV24-1|TRBJ1-1
CATSDSTDSYEAFF
TGTGCCACCAGTGATTCGACAGACTCCTATGAAGCTTTCTTT
>.|once|TRBV28|TRBJ1-2
CASSLRVYYTF
TGTGCCAGCAGTTTGCGGGTGTACTACACCTTC
>.|.|TRBV28|TRBJ1-5
CASRPQGISNQPQHF
TGTGCCAGCAGACCTCAGGGAATCAGCAATCAGCCCCAGCATTTT
>TRBD1|few|TRBV24-1|TRBJ1-5
CATSATGGGQPQHF
TGTGCCACCAGTGCCACAGGGGGCGGTCAGCCCCAGCATTTT
>.|.|TRBV2|TRBJ1-2
CASTVDSTGFPYGYTF
TGTGCCAGTACGGTGGACTCGACTGGGTTCCCCTATGGCTACACCTTC
>TRBD1|many|TRBV27|TRBJ1-6
CASSFLSTGGKSPLHF
TGTGCCAGCAGTTTCCTTTCCACAGGGGGCAAATCACCCCTCCACTTT
>TRBD1|.|TRBV7-2|TRBJ1-2
CASSLETGFSGYTF
TGTGCCAGCAGCTTGGAGACAGGGTTCTCTGGCTACACCTTC
>.|.|TRBV2|TRBJ1-6
CASTSGRTRNSPLHF
TGTGCCAGCACTTCCGGGAGGACTCGCAATTCACCCCTCCACTTT
>.|.|TRBV5-1|TRBJ1-1
CASSLEEQMNTEAFF
TGCGCCAGCAGCTTGGAGGAACAGATGAACACTGAAGCTTTCTTT
>.|.|TRBV28|TRBJ2-3
CASSLIPGSFTDTQYF
TGTGCCAGCAGTTTGATCCCAGGGTCTTTCACAGATACGCAGTATTTT
>.|.|TRBV5-1|TRBJ2-5
CASSGSRTTQETQYF
TGCGCCAGCAGCGGCTCTCGGACTACTCAAGAGACCCAGTACTTC
>.|.|TRBV19|TRBJ1-5
CASSPNSNQPQHF
TGTGCCAGTAGCCCCAATAGCAATCAGCCCCAGCATTTT